A single sample is the source of the 18 T cell receptor beta chains below, sequenced in a study of OX40 agonist ivuxolimab in advanced cancers. The data were produced by immunoSEQ multiplex PCR, yet TCRdb's version contains in-frame clones alone and is incomplete. The table has some 86,000 clones, around 82% seen once. This specimen was CD4+ or CD8+ T cells sorted from blood, taken in a trial of the OX40 agonist ivuxolimab. All receptors come from an adult with an advanced solid tumor such as melanoma, head and neck, liver or kidney cancer.

The gene calls are TRBV4-2 and TRBJ2-5, with D perhaps matching TRBD1 (6 bases). The CDR3 loop spans 15 amino acids. Germline V lookup: CDR1 LGHNA, CDR2 YNFKEQ. V shed 1 base and J shed 5 bases, with 14 bases lying between them. CDR3 amino acids: CASSQAAGVSETQYF. The CDR3 DNA sequence: TGTGCCAGCAGCCAAGCGGCAGGGGTATCGGAGACCCAGTACTTC.

The J gene is TRBJ2-1, the V gene TRBV5-4; 10 bases line up with TRBD2. Trimming cost V 0 bases and J 6 bases; bases outside gene matches: 3. Germline V gene lookup returns CDR1 SGHNT and CDR2 YYREEE (reference sequence). The CDR3 has 15 residues. The CDR3 coding sequence is TGTGCCAGCAGCTTGGAGAGACTAGCGGGCAATGAGCAGTTCTTC. Amino acids: CASSLERLAGNEQFF.

The chain is built from TRBV4-3 and TRBJ2-5, with a tentative D call TRBD2 (5 bases). V lost 3 bases to trimming and J lost 4 bases, with 12 bases between them. CDR1 is LGHNA, CDR2 YSLEER, per germline. The CDR3 has 14 residues. The CDR3 DNA follows: TGCGCCAGCAGCCAGGAGGACTCGGTAGAGACCCAGTACTTC. This encodes CASSQEDSVETQYF.

This clone has more than one count but fewer than ten. The rearrangement links TRBV10-3 to TRBJ1-4, with a possible D match to TRBD1 (5 bases). Per germline, CDR1 ENHRY and CDR2 SYGVKD. CDR3 length: 13 amino acids. V lost 0 bases, J lost 8 bases, and 7 bases lay in between. The CDR3 region has the DNA TGTGCCATCAGTGAGTCAGGGGAAGAAAAACTGTTTTTT. The encoded protein is CAISESGEEKLFF.

CDR3 loop: CASSQLWTDLRETQYF. CDR3 nucleotide sequence: TGCGCCAGCAGCCAGCTCTGGACGGACCTCCGAGAGACCCAGTACTTC. The V call is TRBV4-1, the J call TRBJ2-5; D not resolved. This CDR3 is built from 16 residues. Trimming took off 3 bases at V and 4 bases at J, with 18 bases between the two ends. CDR1 MGHRA and CDR2 YSYEKL come from the germline V gene.

The V gene is TRBV2, the J gene TRBJ1-3; D may be TRBD1 (5 bases). The V end was cut by 10 bases, the J end by 3 bases, with 13 bases between. CDR3 length equals 13 residues. Germline CDR1 is SNHLY and CDR2 is FYNNEI. In DNA, the CDR3 is TGTGCCACATCCTCAGGGTTTGGAAACACCATATATTTT. Protein sequence: CATSSGFGNTIYF.

The CDR3 DNA follows: TGCGCCAGCAGCCAAGGCAGCGGGAGCTACCAAGAGACCCAGTACTTC. Protein sequence: CASSQGSGSYQETQYF. The chain links TRBV4-1 to TRBJ2-5; 8 nucleotides line up with TRBD2. V lost 1 base to trimming and J lost 0 bases; unmatched junction nucleotides: 4. The germline V gene encodes CDR1 MGHRA and CDR2 YSYEKL. The CDR3 covers 16 residues.

The V gene is TRBV19, the J gene TRBJ2-1, with 7 bases fitting TRBD2. Germline V gene data show CDR1 as LNHDA and CDR2 as SQIVND (reference sequence). Germline trimming cut 6 bases from V and 6 bases from J; bases unmatched to any gene: 14. The CDR3 is 16 residues long. The CDR3 protein is CASSPYGGSQGNEQFF. Here the CDR3 DNA reads TGTGCCAGTAGCCCCTATGGCGGGAGTCAGGGCAATGAGCAGTTCTTC.

The V gene is TRBV28, the J gene TRBJ2-1; 8 positions agree with TRBD1. V shed 6 bases and J 4 bases; nucleotides not matched to a gene: 8. The germline CDR1 and CDR2 sequences are MDHEN and SYDVKM. The length of the CDR3 is 15 residues. CDR3 nucleotide sequence: TGTGCCAGCAGCCAGGGACAGGCCTTGTACAATGAGCAGTTCTTC. This sequence encodes CASSQGQALYNEQFF. The variable domain in full, with the rest retrieved from reference TRBV28 and TRBJ2-1, is DVKVTQSSRYLVKRTGEKVFLECVQDMDHENMFWYRQDPGLGLRLIYFSYDVKMKEKGDIPEGYSVSREKKERFSLILESASTNQTSMYLCASSQGQALYNEQFFGPGTRLTVL.

The chain has TRBV5-4 and TRBJ2-1, with D possibly being TRBD2 (6 bases). Germline loops: CDR1 SGHNT, CDR2 YYREEE (reference sequence). The V and J ends lost 4 bases and 0 bases respectively, with 11 bases between them. The CDR3 extends over 15 amino acids. CDR3 nucleotides: TGTGCCAGCAGCGGGGACTTCACCTCCTACAATGAGCAGTTCTTC. Residues: CASSGDFTSYNEQFF.

This clone came up a few times. This chain links TRBV28 with TRBJ1-5; TRBD1 might be the D (6 bases). The germline CDR1 and CDR2 sequences are MDHEN and SYDVKM. The germline V and J ends were trimmed by 6 bases and 6 bases, with 18 bases remaining between them. The CDR3 runs to 15 residues. CDR3 region: CASSPEGGLSQPQHF. CDR3 sequence (DNA): TGTGCCAGCAGCCCTGAGGGGGGGCTGAGTCAGCCCCAGCATTTT.

The chain is built from TRBV2 and TRBJ2-1, with 11 bases matching TRBD2. Trimming took 6 bases from V and 4 from J; bases not matched to a gene: 2. The CDR3 length is 14 residues. Per the germline V gene, CDR1 is SNHLY and CDR2 is FYNNEI. CDR3 bases: TGTGCCAGCAGGACTAGCGGGATTTACAATGAGCAGTTCTTC. Its protein product is CASRTSGIYNEQFF.

The J gene is TRBJ1-6, the V gene TRBV4-1; D gene uncertain. The CDR3 consists of 14 residues. Looked up from germline, CDR1 is MGHRA and CDR2 is YSYEKL. V was pared by 3 bases and J by 7 bases, with 10 bases between. CDR3 sequence reads: CASSHSAGNSPLHF. The CDR3 DNA follows: TGCGCCAGCAGCCACTCGGCTGGAAATTCACCCCTCCACTTT.

In this sample, this clone turned up a few times. The J gene is TRBJ1-1, the V gene TRBV28; TRBD1 might be the D (6 bases). Germline CDR1 is MDHEN and CDR2 is SYDVKM. There are 13 residues in the CDR3. V lost 6 bases and J 7 bases, leaving 15 bases between the germline ends. CDR3 in DNA: TGTGCCAGCAGACAGGGAGGTTTTAGTGAAGCTTTCTTT. It specifies CASRQGGFSEAFF.

This clone was seen once. The chain couples TRBV7-3 to TRBJ2-7, with TRBD1 matching 9 bases. The germline gives CDR1 SGHTA, CDR2 FQGTGA. The CDR3 extends over 13 amino acids. V shed 6 bases, J shed 6 bases, and the junction held 6 bases outside the gene matches. CDR3 in DNA: TGTGCCAGCAGGTTGACAGGGGGTGGCGAGCAGTACTTC. Its protein is CASRLTGGGEQYF.

In this sample, this clone turned up a few times. The chain links TRBV7-8 to TRBJ1-2; tentatively, D is TRBD1 (5 bases). The CDR3 runs to 14 residues. V was shortened by 5 bases and J by 1 base, with 11 bases between the two germline ends. Germline assignment: CDR1 SGHVS and CDR2 FQNEAQ. CDR3 amino acids: CASSPRDLNYGYTF. In DNA form, the CDR3 reads TGTGCCAGCAGCCCCAGGGACCTTAACTATGGCTACACCTTC.

The chain combines TRBV18 with TRBJ1-2; maybe TRBD1 (5 bases). The CDR3 covers 14 residues. Per germline, CDR1 KGHSH and CDR2 LQKENI. Trimming left V 6 bases short and J 0 bases short, with 11 bases between. The CDR3 loop reads CASSAGDSNYGYTF. The CDR3, as DNA: TGTGCCAGCTCGGCCGGGGACTCTAACTATGGCTACACCTTC.

The chain has TRBV19 and TRBJ1-4, with D uncertain. V was trimmed by 3 bases and J by 3 bases, leaving 8 bases between them. This CDR3 has 14 amino acids. CDR1 is LNHDA, CDR2 SQIVND, per germline (reference sequence). CDR3: CASSIVQSNEKLFF. As DNA, the CDR3 is TGTGCCAGTAGTATTGTACAGTCTAATGAAAAACTGTTTTTT.